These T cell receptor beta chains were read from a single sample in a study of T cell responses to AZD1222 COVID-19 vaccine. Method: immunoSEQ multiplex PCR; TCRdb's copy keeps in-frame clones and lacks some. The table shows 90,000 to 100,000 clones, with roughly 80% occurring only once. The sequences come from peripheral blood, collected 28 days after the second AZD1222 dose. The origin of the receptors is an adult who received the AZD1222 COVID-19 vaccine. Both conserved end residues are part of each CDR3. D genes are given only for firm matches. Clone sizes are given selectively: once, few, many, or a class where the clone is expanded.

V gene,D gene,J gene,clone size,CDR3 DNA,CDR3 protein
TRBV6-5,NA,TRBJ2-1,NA,TGTGCCAGCAGTTCTCTTGAGTGGAATGAGCAGTTCTTC,CASSSLEWNEQFF
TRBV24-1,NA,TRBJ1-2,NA,TGTGCCACCAGCGAGGGTTCCTATGGCTACACCTTC,CATSEGSYGYTF
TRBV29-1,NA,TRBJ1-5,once,TGCAGCGTTGTGCAGGGCGCGGGAAGGCAGCCCCAGCATTTT,CSVVQGAGRQPQHF
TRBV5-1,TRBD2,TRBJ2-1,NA,TGCGCCAGCAGCCTTAGCGGGAGCTTCTACAATGAGCAGTTCTTC,CASSLSGSFYNEQFF
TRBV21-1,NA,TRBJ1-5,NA,TGTGCCAGCACCCCCGCCGAGGGTGATAGTCAGCCCCAGCATTTT,CASTPAEGDSQPQHF
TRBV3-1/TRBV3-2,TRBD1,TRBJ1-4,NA,TGTGCCAGCAGCCCTAACCAGGGGGGCGATGAAAAACTGTTTTTT,CASSPNQGGDEKLFF
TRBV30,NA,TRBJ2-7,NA,TGTGCCTGGAGAGGACAGTGGAAATCCTACGAGCAGTACTTC,CAWRGQWKSYEQYF
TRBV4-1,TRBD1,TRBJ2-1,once,TGCGCCAGCAGCCAAGCATTAAGCCCCGGGACAGGGAAAATCAATGAGCAGTTCTTC,CASSQALSPGTGKINEQFF
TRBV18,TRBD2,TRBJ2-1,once,TGTGCCAGCTCACCTGAGACTAAGCGGGGGGGTAATGAGCAGTTCTTC,CASSPETKRGGNEQFF
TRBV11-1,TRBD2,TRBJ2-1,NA,TGTGCCAGCAGCTTAAAGGCGGGGGGGCCCAATGAGCAGTTCTTC,CASSLKAGGPNEQFF
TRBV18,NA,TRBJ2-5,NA,TGTGCCAGCTCTCAACGGGGTACCCAAGAGACCCAGTACTTC,CASSQRGTQETQYF